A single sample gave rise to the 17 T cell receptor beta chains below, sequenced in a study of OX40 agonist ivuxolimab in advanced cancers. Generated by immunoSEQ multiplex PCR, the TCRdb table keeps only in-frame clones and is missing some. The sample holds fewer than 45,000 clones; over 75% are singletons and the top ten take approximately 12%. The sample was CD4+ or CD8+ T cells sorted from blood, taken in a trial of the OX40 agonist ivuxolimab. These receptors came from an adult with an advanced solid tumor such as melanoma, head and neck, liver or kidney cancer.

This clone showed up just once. The CDR3 DNA sequence: TGTGCCAGCAGACCCCTGACGGGAGGGTACAATGAGCAGTTCTTC. It specifies CASRPLTGGYNEQFF. The genes are TRBV11-2 and TRBJ2-1; 8 bases agree with TRBD2. V trimming: 6 bases; J trimming: 4 bases; junction bases outside the gene matches: 8. This CDR3 is 15 amino acids long. From germline, CDR1 is SGHAT and CDR2 FQNNGV.

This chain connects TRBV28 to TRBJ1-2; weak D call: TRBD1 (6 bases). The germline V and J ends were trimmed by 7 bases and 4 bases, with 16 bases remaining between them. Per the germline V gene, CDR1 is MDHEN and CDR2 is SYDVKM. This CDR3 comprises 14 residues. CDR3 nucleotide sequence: TGTGCCAGCACCCTCCCCCGGGACATCTATGGCTACACCTTC. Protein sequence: CASTLPRDIYGYTF.

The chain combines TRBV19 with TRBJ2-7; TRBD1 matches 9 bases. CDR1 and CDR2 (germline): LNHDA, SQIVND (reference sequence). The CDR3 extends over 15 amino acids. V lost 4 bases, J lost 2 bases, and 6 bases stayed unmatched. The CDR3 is CASSTTQGAPYEQYF. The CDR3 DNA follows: TGTGCCAGTAGTACGACACAGGGGGCGCCCTACGAGCAGTACTTC.

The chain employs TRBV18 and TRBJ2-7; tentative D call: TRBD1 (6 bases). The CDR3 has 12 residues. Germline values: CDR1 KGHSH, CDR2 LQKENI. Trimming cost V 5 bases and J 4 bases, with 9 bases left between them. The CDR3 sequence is CASSAGQYEQYF. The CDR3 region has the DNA TGTGCCAGCTCAGCTGGACAGTACGAGCAGTACTTC. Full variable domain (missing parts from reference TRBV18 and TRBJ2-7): NAGVMQNPRHLVRRRGQEARLRCSPMKGHSHVYWYRQLPEEGLKFMVYLQKENIIDESGMPKERFSAEFPKEGPSILRIQQVVRGDSAAYFCASSAGQYEQYFGPGTRLTVT.

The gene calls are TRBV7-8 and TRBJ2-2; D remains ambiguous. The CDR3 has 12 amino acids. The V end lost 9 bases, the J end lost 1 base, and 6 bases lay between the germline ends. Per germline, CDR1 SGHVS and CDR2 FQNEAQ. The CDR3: CARSENTGELFF. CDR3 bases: TGTGCCAGATCGGAGAACACCGGGGAGCTGTTTTTT.

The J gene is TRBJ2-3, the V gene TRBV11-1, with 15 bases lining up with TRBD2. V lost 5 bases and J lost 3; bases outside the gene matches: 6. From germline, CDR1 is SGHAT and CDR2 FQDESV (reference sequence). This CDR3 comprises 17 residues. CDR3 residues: CASSRGTSGRRTDTQYF. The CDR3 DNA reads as TGTGCCAGCAGCCGGGGGACTAGCGGGAGGAGGACAGATACGCAGTATTTT.

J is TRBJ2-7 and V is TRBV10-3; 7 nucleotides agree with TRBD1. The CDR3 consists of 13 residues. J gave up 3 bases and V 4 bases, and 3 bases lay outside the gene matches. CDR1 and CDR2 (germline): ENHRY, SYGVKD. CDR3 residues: CAISGQGVYEQYF. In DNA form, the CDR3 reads TGTGCCATCAGTGGACAGGGAGTCTACGAGCAGTACTTC.

The CDR3 DNA reads as TGTGCCAGCTCACCAGTCTCCTACGAGCAGTACTTC. Protein: CASSPVSYEQYF. The gene calls are TRBV18 and TRBJ2-7; D not resolved. CDR1 is KGHSH, CDR2 LQKENI, per germline. Trimming cost V 2 bases and J 0 bases, with 2 bases left between them. The CDR3 runs 12 residues.

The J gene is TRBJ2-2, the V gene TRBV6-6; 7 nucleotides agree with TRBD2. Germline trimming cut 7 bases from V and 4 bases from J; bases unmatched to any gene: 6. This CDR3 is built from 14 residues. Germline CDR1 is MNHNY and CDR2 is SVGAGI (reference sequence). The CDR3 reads CASTWRETTGELFF. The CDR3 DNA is TGTGCCAGCACTTGGCGGGAGACCACCGGGGAGCTGTTTTTT.

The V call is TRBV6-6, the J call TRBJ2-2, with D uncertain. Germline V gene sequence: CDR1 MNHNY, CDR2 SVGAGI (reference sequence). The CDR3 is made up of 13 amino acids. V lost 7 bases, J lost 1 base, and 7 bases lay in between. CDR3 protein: CASKAGNTGELFF. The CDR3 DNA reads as TGTGCCAGCAAGGCAGGGAACACCGGGGAGCTGTTTTTT.

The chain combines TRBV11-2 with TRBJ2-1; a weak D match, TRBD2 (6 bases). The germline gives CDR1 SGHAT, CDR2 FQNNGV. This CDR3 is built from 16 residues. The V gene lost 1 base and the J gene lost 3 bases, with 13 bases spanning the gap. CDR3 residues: CASSLVAGRLYNEQFF. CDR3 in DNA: TGTGCCAGCAGCTTAGTCGCGGGAAGGCTCTACAATGAGCAGTTCTTC.

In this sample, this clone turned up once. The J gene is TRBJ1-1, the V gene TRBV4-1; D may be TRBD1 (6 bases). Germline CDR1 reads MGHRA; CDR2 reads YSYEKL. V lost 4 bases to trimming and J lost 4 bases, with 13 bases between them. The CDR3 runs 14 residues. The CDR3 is CASSPRGYSTEAFF. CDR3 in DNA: TGCGCCAGCAGCCCCAGGGGTTACAGCACTGAAGCTTTCTTT.

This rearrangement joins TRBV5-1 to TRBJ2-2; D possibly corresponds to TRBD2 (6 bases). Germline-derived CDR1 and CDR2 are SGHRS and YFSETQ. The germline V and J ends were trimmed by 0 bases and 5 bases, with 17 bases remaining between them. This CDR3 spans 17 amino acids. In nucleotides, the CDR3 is TGCGCCAGCAGCTTGGATATGACTAGTGGGGCGACCGGGGAGCTGTTTTTT. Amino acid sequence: CASSLDMTSGATGELFF.

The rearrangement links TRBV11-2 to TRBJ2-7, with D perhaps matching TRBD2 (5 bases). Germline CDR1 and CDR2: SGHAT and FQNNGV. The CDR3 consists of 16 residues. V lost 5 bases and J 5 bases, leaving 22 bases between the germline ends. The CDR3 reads CASSPHRRLPGNEQYF. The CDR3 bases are TGTGCCAGCAGCCCCCATAGGAGGCTCCCTGGGAACGAGCAGTACTTC.

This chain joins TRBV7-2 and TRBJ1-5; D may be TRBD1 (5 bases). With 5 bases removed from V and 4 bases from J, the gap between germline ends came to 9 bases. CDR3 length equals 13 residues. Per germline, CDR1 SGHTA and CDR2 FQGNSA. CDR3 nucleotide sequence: TGTGCCAGCAGCCTCCGGGGGAATCAGCCCCAGCATTTT. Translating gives CASSLRGNQPQHF.

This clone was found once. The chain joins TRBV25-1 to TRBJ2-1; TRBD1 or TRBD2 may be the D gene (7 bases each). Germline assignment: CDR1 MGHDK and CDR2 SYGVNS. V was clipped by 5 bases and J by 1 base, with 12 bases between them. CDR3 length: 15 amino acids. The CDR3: CASSLQGGSYNEQFF. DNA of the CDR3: TGTGCCAGCAGTCTCCAGGGGGGGTCCTACAATGAGCAGTTCTTC. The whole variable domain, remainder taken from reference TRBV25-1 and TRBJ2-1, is EADIYQTPRYLVIGTGKKITLECSQTMGHDKMYWYQQDPGMELHLIHYSYGVNSTEKGDLSSESTVSRIRTEHFPLTLESARPSHTSQYLCASSLQGGSYNEQFFGPGTRLTVL.

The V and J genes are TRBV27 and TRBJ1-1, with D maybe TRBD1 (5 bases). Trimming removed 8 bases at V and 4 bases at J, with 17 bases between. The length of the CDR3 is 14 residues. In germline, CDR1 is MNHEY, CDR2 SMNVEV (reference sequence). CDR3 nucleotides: TGTGCCAGCGGTCTCCGATGGGGGGGCACTGAAGCTTTCTTT. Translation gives CASGLRWGGTEAFF.